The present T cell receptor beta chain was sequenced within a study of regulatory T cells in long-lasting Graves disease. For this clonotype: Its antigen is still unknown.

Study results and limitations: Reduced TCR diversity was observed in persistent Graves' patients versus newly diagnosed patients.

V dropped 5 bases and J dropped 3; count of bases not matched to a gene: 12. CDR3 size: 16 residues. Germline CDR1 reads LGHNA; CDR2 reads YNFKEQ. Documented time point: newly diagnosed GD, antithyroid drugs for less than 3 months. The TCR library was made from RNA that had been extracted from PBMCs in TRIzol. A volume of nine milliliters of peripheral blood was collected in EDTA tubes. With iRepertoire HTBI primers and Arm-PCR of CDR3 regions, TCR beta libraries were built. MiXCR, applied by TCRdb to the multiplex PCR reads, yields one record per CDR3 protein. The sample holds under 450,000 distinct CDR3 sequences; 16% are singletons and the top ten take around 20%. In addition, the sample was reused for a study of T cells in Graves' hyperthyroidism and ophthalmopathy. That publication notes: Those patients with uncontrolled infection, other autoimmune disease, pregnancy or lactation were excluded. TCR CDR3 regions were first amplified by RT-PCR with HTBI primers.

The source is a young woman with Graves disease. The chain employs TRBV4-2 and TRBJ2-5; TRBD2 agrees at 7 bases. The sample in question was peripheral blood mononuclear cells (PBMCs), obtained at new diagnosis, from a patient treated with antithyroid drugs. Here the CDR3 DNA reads TGTGCCAGCAGCACACAGACTAGCCTTTGGGAAGAGACCCAGTACTTC. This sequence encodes CASSTQTSLWEETQYF.